Included here is one T cell receptor beta chain sequence, with context. The trim removed 4 bases at V and 3 bases at J, leaving 3 bases unmatched. Germline V gives CDR1 SGHRS, CDR2 YFSETQ. The CDR3 runs 14 residues. This sample is drawn from a study of shared clonotypes between healthy human individuals. Clones were sequenced by immunoSEQ multiplex PCR, and TCRdb holds only the in-frame ones, with some missing. The data hold just over 2,000,000 clones, with over 85% observed a single time. The clonotype originates from a young man in good health. Sequencing was performed on naive CD4+ T cells sorted from blood. Subset here: CD45RA+ positively selected. V and J are TRBV5-1 and TRBJ1-1; TRBD1 matches 10 bases. CDR3 in DNA: TGCGCCAGCAGCGTCGGACAGGGGGACACTGAAGCTTTCTTT. This translates into CASSVGQGDTEAFF.